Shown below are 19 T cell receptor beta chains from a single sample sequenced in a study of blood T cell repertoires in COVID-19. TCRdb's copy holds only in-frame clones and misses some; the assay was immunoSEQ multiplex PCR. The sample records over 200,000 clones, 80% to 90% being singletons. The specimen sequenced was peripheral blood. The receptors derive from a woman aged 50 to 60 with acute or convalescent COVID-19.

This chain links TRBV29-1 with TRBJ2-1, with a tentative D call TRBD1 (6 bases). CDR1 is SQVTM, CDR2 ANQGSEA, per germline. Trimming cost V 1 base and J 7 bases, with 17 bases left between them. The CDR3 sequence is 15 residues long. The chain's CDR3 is CSVEASYRVWNEQFF. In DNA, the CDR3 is TGCAGCGTTGAAGCCTCCTACAGGGTCTGGAATGAGCAGTTCTTC.

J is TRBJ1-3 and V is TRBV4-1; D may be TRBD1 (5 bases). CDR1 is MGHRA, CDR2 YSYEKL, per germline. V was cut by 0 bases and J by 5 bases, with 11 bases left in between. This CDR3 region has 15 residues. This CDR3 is CASSQEGGGRNTIYF. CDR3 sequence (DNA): TGCGCCAGCAGCCAAGAAGGCGGGGGTCGAAACACCATATATTTT.

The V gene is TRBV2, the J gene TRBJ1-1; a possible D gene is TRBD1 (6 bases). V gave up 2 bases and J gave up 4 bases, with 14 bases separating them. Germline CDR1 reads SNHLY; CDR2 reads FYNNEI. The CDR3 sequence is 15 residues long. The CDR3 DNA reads TGTGCCAGCAGTGAAACAGGGATGAGCGCCACTGAAGCTTTCTTT. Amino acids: CASSETGMSATEAFF.

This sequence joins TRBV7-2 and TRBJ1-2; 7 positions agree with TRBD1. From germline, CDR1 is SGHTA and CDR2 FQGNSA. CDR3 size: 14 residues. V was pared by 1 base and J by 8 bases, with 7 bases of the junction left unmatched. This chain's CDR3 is CASSLGGTARGYTF. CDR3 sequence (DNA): TGTGCCAGCAGCTTAGGAGGGACAGCAAGGGGCTACACCTTC.

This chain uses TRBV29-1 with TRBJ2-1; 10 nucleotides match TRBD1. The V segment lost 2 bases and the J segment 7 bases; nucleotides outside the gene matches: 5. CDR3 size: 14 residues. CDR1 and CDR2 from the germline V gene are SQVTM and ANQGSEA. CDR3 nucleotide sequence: TGCAGCGTTGAACGGGACAGGGGCCCAAATGAGCAGTTCTTC. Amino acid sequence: CSVERDRGPNEQFF.

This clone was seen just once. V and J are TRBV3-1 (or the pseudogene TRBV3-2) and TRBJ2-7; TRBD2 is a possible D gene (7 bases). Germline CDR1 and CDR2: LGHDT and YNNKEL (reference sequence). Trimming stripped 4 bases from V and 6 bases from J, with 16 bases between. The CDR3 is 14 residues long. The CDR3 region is CASSPRGADGEQYF. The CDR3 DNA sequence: TGTGCCAGCAGCCCACGGGGGGCGGACGGCGAGCAGTACTTC.

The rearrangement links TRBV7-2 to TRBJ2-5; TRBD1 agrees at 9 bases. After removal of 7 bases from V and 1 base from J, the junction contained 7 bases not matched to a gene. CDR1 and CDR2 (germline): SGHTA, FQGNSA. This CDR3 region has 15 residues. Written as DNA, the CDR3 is TGTGCCAGCACCCTGGTGACAGGGGGCCAAGAGACCCAGTACTTC. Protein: CASTLVTGGQETQYF.

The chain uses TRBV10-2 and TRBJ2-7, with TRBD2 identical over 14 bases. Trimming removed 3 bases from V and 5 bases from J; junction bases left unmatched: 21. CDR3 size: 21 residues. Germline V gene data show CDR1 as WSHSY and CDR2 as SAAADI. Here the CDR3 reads CASSDKTPNGLAGGIRHEQYF. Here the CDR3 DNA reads TGCGCCAGCAGTGATAAGACACCAAACGGACTAGCGGGAGGAATTCGGCACGAGCAGTACTTC.

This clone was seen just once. The CDR3 DNA follows: TGTGCTAGTGGCCCCAACAGGGAGCAGTTCTTC. Its translation: CASGPNREQFF. The chain links TRBV12-5 to TRBJ2-1; the D gene is possibly TRBD1 (5 bases). CDR3 length equals 11 residues. CDR1 LGHNT and CDR2 FRNRAP come from the germline V gene. V lost 6 bases, J lost 10 bases, and 10 bases lay in between.

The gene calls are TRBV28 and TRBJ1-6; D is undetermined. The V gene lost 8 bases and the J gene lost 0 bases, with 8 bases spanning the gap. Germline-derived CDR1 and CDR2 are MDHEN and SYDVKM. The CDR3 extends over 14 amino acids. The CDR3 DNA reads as TGTGCCAGCGAGGAGAGCTCCTATAATTCACCCCTCCACTTT. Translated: CASEESSYNSPLHF.

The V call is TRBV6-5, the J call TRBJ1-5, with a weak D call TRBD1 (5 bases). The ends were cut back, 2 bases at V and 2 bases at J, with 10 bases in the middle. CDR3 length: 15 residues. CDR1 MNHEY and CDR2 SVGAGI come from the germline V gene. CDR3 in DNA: TGTGCCAGCAGTTACCGCAGGGATGGCAATCAGCCCCAGCATTTT. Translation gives CASSYRRDGNQPQHF.

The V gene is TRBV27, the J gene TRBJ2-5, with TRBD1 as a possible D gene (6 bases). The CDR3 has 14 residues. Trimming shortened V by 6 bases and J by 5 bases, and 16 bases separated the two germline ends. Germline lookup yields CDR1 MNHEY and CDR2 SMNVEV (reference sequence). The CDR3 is CASSRTVQTETQYF. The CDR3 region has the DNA TGTGCCAGCAGCCGGACAGTGCAAACGGAGACCCAGTACTTC.

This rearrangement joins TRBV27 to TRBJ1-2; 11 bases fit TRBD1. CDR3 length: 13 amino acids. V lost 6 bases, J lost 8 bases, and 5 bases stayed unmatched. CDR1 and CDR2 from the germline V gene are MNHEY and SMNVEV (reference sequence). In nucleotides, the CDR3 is TGTGCCAGCAGCCTCCGGGACAGGGGGGGCTACACCTTC. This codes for CASSLRDRGGYTF.

CDR3 in amino acids: CASSHRGTGPPDTQYF. CDR3 DNA: TGCGCCAGCAGTCATAGGGGGACAGGGCCCCCAGATACGCAGTATTTT. The gene calls are TRBV5-1 and TRBJ2-3; TRBD1 matches at 9 bases. The CDR3 runs 16 residues. Per germline, CDR1 SGHRS and CDR2 YFSETQ. V shed 5 bases and J 4 bases; nucleotides not matched to a gene: 11.

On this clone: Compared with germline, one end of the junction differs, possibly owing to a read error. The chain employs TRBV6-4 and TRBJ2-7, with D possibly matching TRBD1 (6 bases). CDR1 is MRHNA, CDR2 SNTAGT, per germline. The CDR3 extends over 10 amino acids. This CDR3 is CASSDSRGNF. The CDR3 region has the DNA TGTGCCAGCAGTGACTCGAGGGGGAACTTC.

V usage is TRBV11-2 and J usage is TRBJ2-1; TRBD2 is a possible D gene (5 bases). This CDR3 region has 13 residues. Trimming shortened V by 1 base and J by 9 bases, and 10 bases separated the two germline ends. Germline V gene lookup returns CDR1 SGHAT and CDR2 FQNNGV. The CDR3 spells CASSLVGRGEQFF. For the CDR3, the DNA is TGTGCCAGCAGCTTAGTAGGACGGGGTGAGCAGTTCTTC.

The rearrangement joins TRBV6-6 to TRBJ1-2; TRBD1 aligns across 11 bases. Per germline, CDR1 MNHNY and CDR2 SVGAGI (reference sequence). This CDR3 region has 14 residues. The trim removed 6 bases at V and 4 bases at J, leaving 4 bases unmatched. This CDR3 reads CASRGTGGSYGYTF. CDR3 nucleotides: TGTGCCAGCAGAGGGACAGGGGGTTCCTATGGCTACACCTTC.

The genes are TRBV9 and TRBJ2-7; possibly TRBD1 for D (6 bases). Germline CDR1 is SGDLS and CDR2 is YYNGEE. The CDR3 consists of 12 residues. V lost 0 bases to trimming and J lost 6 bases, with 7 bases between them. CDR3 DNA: TGTGCCAGCAGCGTAGCAGGGGCCGAGCAGTACTTC. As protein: CASSVAGAEQYF.

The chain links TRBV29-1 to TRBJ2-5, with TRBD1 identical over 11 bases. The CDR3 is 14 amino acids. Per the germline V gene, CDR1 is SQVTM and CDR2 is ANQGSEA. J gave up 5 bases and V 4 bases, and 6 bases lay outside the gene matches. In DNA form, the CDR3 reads TGCAGCGTTGGCCGGACAGGGGGCAGGGAGACCCAGTACTTC. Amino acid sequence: CSVGRTGGRETQYF. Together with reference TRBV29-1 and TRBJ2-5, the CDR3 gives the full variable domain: SAVISQKPSRDICQRGTSLTIQCQVDSQVTMMFWYRQQPGQSLTLIATANQGSEATYESGFVIDKFPISRPNLTFSTLTVSNMSPEDSSIYLCSVGRTGGRETQYFGPGTRLLVL.